The clone carrying this T cell receptor beta chain was counted between two and nine times. Trimming cost V 4 bases and J 7 bases; bases outside gene matches: 6. CDR3 length: 16 amino acids. Germline loops: CDR1 SEHNR, CDR2 FQNEAQ (reference sequence). The record originates from a study of identical twins. From the 5' RACE reads, TCRdb called clonotypes with MiXCR, one entry per CDR3 protein. The top ten clones hold 0.45% to 0.5% of a sample with 500,000 to 650,000 distinct CDR3 sequences, around 22% of them seen once. In addition, the sample was reused for a study of yellow fever vaccine responses in identical twins.

This chain uses TRBV7-9 with TRBJ2-1, with 14 positions matching TRBD2. Sequenced: CD4+ T cells sorted from blood. This clonotype was obtained from a woman younger than 30 in good health. In DNA, the CDR3 is TGTGCCAGCAGCTGGAGTGGGACTAGCGGGAGTAATGAGCAGTTCTTC. Residues: CASSWSGTSGSNEQFF.